The clone carrying this T cell receptor beta chain was counted between two and nine times. The data are from a study of blood T cell repertoires in COVID-19. Per the authors' pipeline: The authors estimated nucleated cell counts from reference gene primer amplification. Clones were read by immunoSEQ multiplex PCR, and TCRdb kept only the in-frame ones, dropping some. V, J and clone size were drawn from that table, and D and trimming were deduced from the DNA. The data contain approximately 140,000 clones, about 87% of them seen just once; the ten biggest clones take up roughly 2.5%. Sequenced: peripheral blood. The clonotype was recovered from a human donor with COVID-19, enrolled during active disease. The donor label of this sample is uncertain.

The CDR3 region has the DNA TGTGCCTGGAGTGGAGAAAATAATTCACCCCTCCACTTT. It codes for CAWSGENNSPLHF. V and J are TRBV30 and TRBJ1-6; no reliable D call. Trimming removed 1 base from V and 5 bases from J, with 6 bases in between. The germline V gene encodes CDR1 GTSNPN and CDR2 SVGIG (reference sequence). The CDR3 spans 13 residues.